One sample yielded the 10 T cell receptor beta chains listed below, sequenced in a study of T-cell reconstitution after alpha-beta-depleted transplantation in children. Library preparation (for TCRbeta) was performed with unique molecular identifiers. TCRdb itself ran the PCR reads through MiXCR, one entry per CDR3 protein. The repertoire holds some 590,000 distinct CDR3 sequences, about 10% seen once, with 3.5% to 5% in the top ten. The source was PBMCs from the stem cell graft donor, collected from the stem cell graft. The source of these receptors is a human donor who donated a stem cell graft to a child with acute myeloid leukemia.

Many counts were recorded for this clonotype. Written as DNA, the CDR3 is TGCAGTGCTTGGACTAGCTTGACCTACGAGCAGTACTTC. Translation: CSAWTSLTYEQYF. The genes are TRBV20-1 and TRBJ2-7, with 8 bases fitting TRBD2. After removal of 5 bases from V and 2 bases from J, the junction contained 5 bases not matched to a gene. Germline V gene sequence: CDR1 DFQATT, CDR2 SNEGSKA (reference sequence). The CDR3 has 13 amino acids.

This clonotype occurred many times. The V and J genes are TRBV29-1 and TRBJ2-4; unclear D gene. The CDR3 sequence is 12 residues long. Trimming removed 5 bases at V and 8 bases at J, with 13 bases between. Per the germline V gene, CDR1 is SQVTM and CDR2 is ANQGSEA. CDR3 bases: TGCAGCGTTAGCGACGGAGTGGACATTCAGTACTTC. Amino acids: CSVSDGVDIQYF.

This clonotype has only a few counts. The rearrangement uses TRBV24-1 and TRBJ2-1; 8 bases line up with TRBD2. V was clipped by 4 bases and J by 7 bases; unmatched bases: 17. Per germline, CDR1 KGHDR and CDR2 SFDVKD. The CDR3 extends over 18 amino acids. The CDR3 region is CATSDPSIAGTVKNEQFF. The CDR3 DNA reads as TGTGCCACCAGTGACCCCTCAATAGCGGGAACGGTAAAGAATGAGCAGTTCTTC.

The rearrangement joins TRBV10-3 to TRBJ2-3; TRBD2 matches 7 bases. Germline V lookup: CDR1 ENHRY, CDR2 SYGVKD. The CDR3 has 12 residues. J was trimmed by 0 bases and V by 11 bases; bases with no gene match: 2. The CDR3: CAVSGSTDTQYF. CDR3 nucleotide sequence: TGTGCCGTTAGCGGGAGCACAGATACGCAGTATTTT.

In its sample, this clonotype was seen a few times. The chain combines TRBV11-2 with TRBJ2-6, with 7 bases fitting TRBD2. Germline values: CDR1 SGHAT, CDR2 FQNNGV. The length of the CDR3 is 18 residues. The J segment lost 3 bases and the V segment lost 0 bases, leaving 8 bases of the junction unmatched. The CDR3 loop reads CASSLEAGRFFGANVLTF. The CDR3 DNA sequence: TGTGCCAGCAGCTTAGAAGCGGGGCGTTTTTTTGGGGCCAACGTCCTGACTTTC.

The CDR3 region is CASNKHFLRDTEAFF. CDR3 DNA sequence: TGTGCCAGCAATAAACATTTCTTACGGGACACTGAAGCTTTCTTT. J is TRBJ1-1 and V is TRBV12-3 or TRBV12-4; D not resolved. The CDR3 length is 15 residues. The V end lost 7 bases, the J end lost 3 bases, and 18 bases lay between the germline ends.

This clonotype was observed many times. The V call is TRBV20-1, the J call TRBJ2-7; D call uncertain. The germline V and J ends were trimmed by 2 bases and 4 bases, with 15 bases remaining between them. The CDR3 is made up of 14 amino acids. The germline CDR1 and CDR2 sequences are DFQATT and SNEGSKA (reference sequence). The CDR3 region has the DNA TGCAGTGCTAGAAGAGGATCGGGTCAGTACGAGCAGTACTTC. This gives the protein CSARRGSGQYEQYF.

This clonotype was counted a few times. The chain employs TRBV29-1 and TRBJ2-5, with 9 positions matching TRBD2. This CDR3 is 15 amino acids long. The germline V gene has CDR1 SQVTM and CDR2 ANQGSEA. The J segment lost 4 bases and the V segment lost 4 bases, leaving 10 bases of the junction unmatched. In nucleotides, the CDR3 is TGCAGCGTTGTTAGTCTAGCGGGGAAAAGAGAGACCCAGTACTTC. This gives the protein CSVVSLAGKRETQYF.

This clonotype was recorded at least ten times. The CDR3 DNA reads TGCAGTGCCACAAATCTACAGAGTTGGCATTTT. Amino acid sequence: CSATNLQSWHF. The chain carries TRBV20-1 and TRBJ1-5; D gene uncertain. Germline V gives CDR1 DFQATT, CDR2 SNEGSKA (reference sequence). The CDR3 has 11 residues. The V end was cut by 6 bases, the J end by 15 bases, with 18 bases between.

The chain carries TRBV15 and TRBJ2-1; possible D gene TRBD2, 5 bases. Germline V gene lookup returns CDR1 LNHNV and CDR2 YYDKDF (reference sequence). The V gene lost 5 bases and the J gene lost 8 bases, with 25 bases spanning the gap. This CDR3 spans 17 amino acids. DNA for the CDR3: TGTGCCACCAGCCCAGCTGGGCCCGGGATTCGGAGAGATGAGCAGTTCTTC. Encoded protein: CATSPAGPGIRRDEQFF.